Listed below are T cell receptor beta chains from one sample, sequenced in a study of shared clonotypes between healthy human individuals. Assay used: immunoSEQ multiplex PCR; TCRdb lists only in-frame clones, some missing. The sample yields some 1,600,000 clones, around 98% seen once. Specimen: naive CD4+ T cells sorted from blood. Receptors were obtained from a man younger than 45 in good health. The CDR3 runs from the conserved cysteine through the conserved F or W. The order of the fields is J gene, D gene, clone size, V gene, CDR3 protein, CDR3 DNA. The D gene is left open where the match is weak. Only part of the rows carry a size: once, few, many, or a class if the clone is expanded.

J gene: TRBJ2-1; D gene: .; clone size: once; V gene: TRBV10-3; CDR3 protein: CAISESLGNEQFF; CDR3 DNA: TGTGCCATCAGTGAGTCATTGGGAAATGAGCAGTTCTTC
J gene: TRBJ2-7; D gene: .; clone size: .; V gene: TRBV2; CDR3 protein: CASSAGPNYEQYF; CDR3 DNA: TGTGCCAGCAGCGCCGGACCCAACTACGAGCAGTACTTC
J gene: TRBJ2-5; D gene: .; clone size: .; V gene: TRBV6-1; CDR3 protein: CASSELEGLGTQYF; CDR3 DNA: TGTGCCAGCAGTGAATTGGAGGGTCTAGGGACCCAGTACTTC
J gene: TRBJ2-1; D gene: TRBD2; clone size: once; V gene: TRBV9; CDR3 protein: CASSVDGGSRYEQFF; CDR3 DNA: TGTGCCAGCAGCGTAGATGGCGGGAGTCGATATGAGCAGTTCTTC
J gene: TRBJ1-5; D gene: .; clone size: .; V gene: TRBV5-4; CDR3 protein: CASSSRGNNQPQHF; CDR3 DNA: TGTGCCAGCAGTTCCCGGGGGAACAATCAGCCCCAGCATTTT
J gene: TRBJ2-7; D gene: TRBD2; clone size: once; V gene: TRBV4-1; CDR3 protein: CASSRERKRDPYEQYF; CDR3 DNA: TGCGCCAGCAGCCGCGAACGGAAGCGGGACCCCTACGAGCAGTACTTC
J gene: TRBJ2-2; D gene: .; clone size: .; V gene: TRBV19; CDR3 protein: CASPGRNTGELFF; CDR3 DNA: TGTGCCAGCCCAGGGCGGAACACCGGGGAGCTGTTTTTT
J gene: TRBJ2-3; D gene: .; clone size: .; V gene: TRBV2; CDR3 protein: CASRQVTDTQYF; CDR3 DNA: TGTGCCAGCAGGCAAGTTACAGATACGCAGTATTTT
J gene: TRBJ2-1; D gene: .; clone size: .; V gene: TRBV19; CDR3 protein: CASRAGPFYNEQFF; CDR3 DNA: TGTGCCAGTAGAGCCGGACCCTTTTACAATGAGCAGTTCTTC
J gene: TRBJ2-7; D gene: .; clone size: .; V gene: TRBV28; CDR3 protein: CASRPGGGPRRSYEQYF; CDR3 DNA: TGTGCCAGCAGACCCGGTGGGGGGCCCCGACGCTCCTACGAGCAGTACTTC
J gene: TRBJ2-3; D gene: TRBD2; clone size: .; V gene: TRBV5-8; CDR3 protein: CASSLAGGLTDTQYF; CDR3 DNA: TGTGCCAGCAGCTTAGCGGGAGGGCTCACAGATACGCAGTATTTT
J gene: TRBJ2-2; D gene: TRBD1; clone size: .; V gene: TRBV4-1; CDR3 protein: CASSQPRTGTTTGELFF; CDR3 DNA: TGCGCCAGCAGCCAACCACGGACAGGGACGACCACCGGGGAGCTGTTTTTT
J gene: TRBJ2-1; D gene: TRBD2; clone size: .; V gene: TRBV4-2; CDR3 protein: CASSLLGGTSGKIFYNEQFF; CDR3 DNA: TGTGCCAGCAGCCTCCTGGGCGGGACTAGCGGGAAAATTTTCTACAATGAGCAGTTCTTC
J gene: TRBJ1-2; D gene: TRBD1; clone size: .; V gene: TRBV28; CDR3 protein: CASTRDRINYGYTF; CDR3 DNA: TGTGCCAGCACGAGGGACAGGATTAACTATGGCTACACCTTC
J gene: TRBJ2-3; D gene: TRBD2; clone size: .; V gene: TRBV11-3; CDR3 protein: CASSQSRLAGDADTQYF; CDR3 DNA: TGTGCCAGCAGCCAATCCCGACTAGCGGGAGATGCAGATACGCAGTATTTT
J gene: TRBJ2-6; D gene: .; clone size: .; V gene: TRBV15; CDR3 protein: CATSRVLDRRIGNVLTF; CDR3 DNA: TGTGCCACCAGCAGAGTTCTCGACAGGAGGATTGGCAACGTCCTGACTTTC
J gene: TRBJ2-1; D gene: TRBD2; clone size: .; V gene: TRBV19; CDR3 protein: CASRNLAGVSYNEQFF; CDR3 DNA: TGTGCCAGTAGGAACCTAGCGGGAGTCTCCTACAATGAGCAGTTCTTC
J gene: TRBJ2-3; D gene: TRBD2; clone size: .; V gene: TRBV7-2; CDR3 protein: CASSLLAGGSDTQYF; CDR3 DNA: TGTGCCAGCAGCTTACTAGCGGGAGGGTCAGATACGCAGTATTTT
J gene: TRBJ1-2; D gene: .; clone size: .; V gene: TRBV4-1; CDR3 protein: CASSQAPANYGYTF; CDR3 DNA: TGCGCCAGCAGCCAAGCCCCGGCGAACTATGGCTACACCTTC
J gene: TRBJ2-1; D gene: .; clone size: .; V gene: TRBV29-1; CDR3 protein: CSVKDWNHYNEQFF; CDR3 DNA: TGCAGCGTGAAGGACTGGAACCACTACAATGAGCAGTTCTTC
J gene: TRBJ1-3; D gene: .; clone size: .; V gene: TRBV30; CDR3 protein: CAWSVSGAQGQGLYF; CDR3 DNA: TGTGCCTGGAGTGTATCGGGGGCGCAGGGGCAAGGTCTATATTTT
J gene: TRBJ1-5; D gene: .; clone size: .; V gene: TRBV2; CDR3 protein: CASSELGEVQPQHF; CDR3 DNA: TGTGCCAGCAGTGAATTGGGGGAGGTTCAGCCCCAGCATTTT
J gene: TRBJ2-6; D gene: TRBD1; clone size: once; V gene: TRBV27; CDR3 protein: CASSLMVDRRSSGANVLTF; CDR3 DNA: TGTGCCAGCAGTTTAATGGTGGACAGGCGCAGCTCTGGGGCCAACGTCCTGACTTTC
J gene: TRBJ2-1; D gene: TRBD2; clone size: .; V gene: TRBV10-3; CDR3 protein: CAISESSGSPYNEQFF; CDR3 DNA: TGTGCCATCAGTGAGTCTAGCGGGAGTCCCTACAATGAGCAGTTCTTC
J gene: TRBJ1-6; D gene: .; clone size: .; V gene: TRBV4-1; CDR3 protein: CASSQLGGVGNSPLHF; CDR3 DNA: TGCGCCAGCAGCCAACTTGGGGGTGTAGGGAATTCACCCCTCCACTTT
J gene: TRBJ1-1; D gene: .; clone size: .; V gene: TRBV27; CDR3 protein: CASSRSPTEAFF; CDR3 DNA: TGTGCCAGCAGTAGGTCCCCCACTGAAGCTTTCTTT
J gene: TRBJ1-2; D gene: .; clone size: .; V gene: TRBV28; CDR3 protein: CASSLPNSSGYTF; CDR3 DNA: TGTGCCAGCAGTTTACCTAACAGCAGCGGCTACACCTTC
J gene: TRBJ2-7; D gene: TRBD2; clone size: .; V gene: TRBV14; CDR3 protein: CASSQGRLASYEQYF; CDR3 DNA: TGTGCCAGCAGCCAAGGGAGACTAGCGTCCTACGAGCAGTACTTC
J gene: TRBJ2-7; D gene: TRBD2; clone size: .; V gene: TRBV18; CDR3 protein: CASSLLAGETSYEQYF; CDR3 DNA: TGTGCCAGCTCACTGCTAGCGGGAGAGACCTCCTACGAGCAGTACTTC
J gene: TRBJ2-7; D gene: .; clone size: .; V gene: TRBV11-2; CDR3 protein: CASSSMYEQYF; CDR3 DNA: TGTGCCAGCAGCTCCATGTACGAGCAGTACTTC
J gene: TRBJ2-5; D gene: .; clone size: .; V gene: TRBV5-1; CDR3 protein: CASTSRAGETQYF; CDR3 DNA: TGCGCCAGCACGAGCAGGGCGGGAGAGACCCAGTACTTC
J gene: TRBJ2-3; D gene: .; clone size: .; V gene: TRBV6-5; CDR3 protein: CARTATGASTDTQYF; CDR3 DNA: TGTGCCAGAACCGCAACAGGCGCTAGCACAGATACGCAGTATTTT
J gene: TRBJ2-5; D gene: TRBD1; clone size: .; V gene: TRBV19; CDR3 protein: CASTVTGLSRETQYF; CDR3 DNA: TGTGCCAGTACGGTGACAGGGCTAAGTCGGGAGACCCAGTACTTC
J gene: TRBJ2-5; D gene: .; clone size: .; V gene: TRBV2; CDR3 protein: CASSVPRGETQYF; CDR3 DNA: TGTGCCAGCAGTGTCCCACGAGGAGAGACCCAGTACTTC
J gene: TRBJ2-2; D gene: .; clone size: .; V gene: TRBV7-9; CDR3 protein: CASSPEGTGELFF; CDR3 DNA: TGTGCCAGCAGCCCCGAGGGCACCGGGGAGCTGTTTTTT
J gene: TRBJ1-2; D gene: .; clone size: once; V gene: TRBV18; CDR3 protein: CASSPGPGSNYGYTF; CDR3 DNA: TGTGCCAGCTCACCAGGACCGGGCTCGAACTATGGCTACACCTTC
J gene: TRBJ2-3; D gene: .; clone size: .; V gene: TRBV18; CDR3 protein: CASSLLRNTDTQYF; CDR3 DNA: TGTGCCAGCTCACTTCTGAGGAACACAGATACGCAGTATTTT
J gene: TRBJ1-2; D gene: TRBD1; clone size: .; V gene: TRBV19; CDR3 protein: CASSWDRKEGYTF; CDR3 DNA: TGTGCCAGTAGCTGGGACAGGAAGGAGGGCTACACCTTC
J gene: TRBJ2-3; D gene: TRBD2; clone size: .; V gene: TRBV5-1; CDR3 protein: CASSLGAGGPGGTQYF; CDR3 DNA: TGCGCCAGCAGCTTGGGCGCGGGAGGACCTGGAGGTACGCAGTATTTT
J gene: TRBJ1-4; D gene: .; clone size: .; V gene: TRBV29-1; CDR3 protein: CSVGQTNEKLFF; CDR3 DNA: TGCAGCGTTGGACAGACTAATGAAAAACTGTTTTTT
J gene: TRBJ2-5; D gene: .; clone size: .; V gene: TRBV7-9; CDR3 protein: CASSLRLPLEETQYF; CDR3 DNA: TGTGCCAGCAGCTTACGCCTACCCCTGGAAGAGACCCAGTACTTC
J gene: TRBJ1-3; D gene: TRBD1; clone size: .; V gene: TRBV5-1; CDR3 protein: CASSLAAQGARNTIYF; CDR3 DNA: TGCGCCAGCAGCTTGGCCGCGCAGGGGGCCAGAAACACCATATATTTT
J gene: TRBJ1-3; D gene: .; clone size: .; V gene: TRBV18; CDR3 protein: CASSQNRAHSGNTIYF; CDR3 DNA: TGTGCCAGCTCACAGAACAGGGCCCACTCTGGAAACACCATATATTTT
J gene: TRBJ2-3; D gene: .; clone size: .; V gene: TRBV4-3; CDR3 protein: CASSQRTVASTDTQYF; CDR3 DNA: TGCGCCAGCAGCCAACGGACAGTCGCTAGCACAGATACGCAGTATTTT